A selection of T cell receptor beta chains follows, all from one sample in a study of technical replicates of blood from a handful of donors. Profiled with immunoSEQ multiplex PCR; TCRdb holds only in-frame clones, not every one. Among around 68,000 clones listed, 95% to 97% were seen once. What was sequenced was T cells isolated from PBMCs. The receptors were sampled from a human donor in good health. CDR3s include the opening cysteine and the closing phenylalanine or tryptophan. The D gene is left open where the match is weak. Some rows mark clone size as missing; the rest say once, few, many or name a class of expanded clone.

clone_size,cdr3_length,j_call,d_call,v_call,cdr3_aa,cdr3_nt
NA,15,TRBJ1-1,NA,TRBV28,CASSFLGRDYTEAFF,TGTGCCAGCAGTTTCTTAGGCAGGGACTACACTGAAGCTTTCTTT
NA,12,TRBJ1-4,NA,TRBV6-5,CASSYQGGKLFF,TGTGCCAGCAGTTACCAGGGAGGAAAACTGTTTTTT
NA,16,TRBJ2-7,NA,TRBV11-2,CASTTVSGRGGDEQYF,TGTGCCAGCACTACCGTGTCGGGCAGGGGAGGGGACGAGCAGTACTTC
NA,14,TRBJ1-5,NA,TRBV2,CASSVAGGNQPQHF,TGTGCCAGCAGTGTGGCAGGGGGCAATCAGCCCCAGCATTTT
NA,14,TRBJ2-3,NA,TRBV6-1,CASSLAPGTDTQYF,TGTGCCAGCAGTTTAGCCCCAGGCACAGATACGCAGTATTTT
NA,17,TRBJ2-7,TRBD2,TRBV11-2,CASSKLGTSGSLYEQYF,TGTGCCAGCAGCAAACTCGGGACTAGCGGGAGTCTCTACGAGCAGTACTTC
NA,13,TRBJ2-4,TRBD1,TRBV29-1,CSVQGLAKNIQYF,TGCAGCGTACAGGGGTTAGCCAAAAACATTCAGTACTTC
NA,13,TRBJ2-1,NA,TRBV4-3,CASSQAGYNEQFF,TGCGCCAGCAGCCAGGCGGGGTACAATGAGCAGTTCTTC
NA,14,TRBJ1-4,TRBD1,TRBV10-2,CASSELDRGEKLFF,TGCGCCAGCAGTGAATTGGACAGGGGTGAAAAACTGTTTTTT
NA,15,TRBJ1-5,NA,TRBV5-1,CASSATGSGNQPQHF,TGCGCCAGCAGCGCCACAGGTTCCGGCAATCAGCCCCAGCATTTT
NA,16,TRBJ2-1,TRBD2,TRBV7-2,CASSPIGTSGSYEQFF,TGTGCCAGCAGCCCAATAGGGACTAGCGGGAGCTATGAGCAGTTCTTC
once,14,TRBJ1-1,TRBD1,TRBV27,CASSPDRGRTEAFF,TGTGCCAGCAGTCCGGACAGGGGGAGGACTGAAGCTTTCTTT
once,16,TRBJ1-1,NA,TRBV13,CASSGGGGGKNTEAFF,TGTGCCAGCAGCGGAGGCGGGGGGGGCAAGAACACTGAAGCTTTCTTT
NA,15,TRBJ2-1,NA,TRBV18,CASSLAPPGNNEQFF,TGTGCCAGCTCACTAGCCCCTCCGGGGAACAATGAGCAGTTCTTC
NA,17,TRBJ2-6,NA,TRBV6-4,CASSEHGGPSGANVLTF,TGTGCCAGCAGTGAGCACGGTGGTCCCTCTGGGGCCAACGTCCTGACTTTC
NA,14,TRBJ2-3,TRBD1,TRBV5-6,CASSLETGALSQYF,TGTGCCAGCAGCTTGGAGACAGGGGCCCTTTCGCAGTATTTT
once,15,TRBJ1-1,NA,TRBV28,CASRPPGGSNTEAFF,TGTGCCAGCAGACCTCCGGGGGGTTCGAACACTGAAGCTTTCTTT
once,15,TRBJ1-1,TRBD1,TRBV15,CATSGTDNMNTEAFF,TGTGCCACCAGCGGGACAGACAACATGAACACTGAAGCTTTCTTT
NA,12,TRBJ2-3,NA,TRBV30,CAWSWGPDTQYF,TGTGCCTGGAGTTGGGGCCCAGATACGCAGTATTTT
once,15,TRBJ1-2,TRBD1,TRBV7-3,CASSLRDRGGDGYTF,TGTGCCAGCAGCTTAAGGGACAGGGGAGGGGATGGCTACACCTTC
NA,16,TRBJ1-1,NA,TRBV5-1,CASSLGVQAPNTEAFF,TGCGCCAGCAGCTTGGGGGTACAGGCCCCGAACACTGAAGCTTTCTTT
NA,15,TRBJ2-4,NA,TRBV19,CASSIVDRAKNIQYF,TGTGCCAGTAGTATAGTGGACAGAGCCAAAAACATTCAGTACTTC
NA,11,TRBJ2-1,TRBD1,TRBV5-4,CAFGQDNEQFF,TGTGCCTTTGGACAGGACAATGAGCAGTTCTTC
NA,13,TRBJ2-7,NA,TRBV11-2,CASSLAQRLEQYF,TGTGCCAGCAGCTTAGCACAACGTCTCGAGCAGTACTTC
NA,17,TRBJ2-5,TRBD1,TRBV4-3,CASSQGSGTGFEETQYF,TGCGCCAGCAGCCAAGGTTCCGGGACAGGGTTTGAAGAGACCCAGTACTTC
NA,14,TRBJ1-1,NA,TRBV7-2,CASSLSTLNTEAFF,TGTGCCAGCAGCTTGAGTACCTTGAACACTGAAGCTTTCTTT
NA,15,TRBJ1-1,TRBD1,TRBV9,CASSVGQGADTEAFF,TGTGCCAGCAGCGTGGGACAGGGGGCCGATACTGAAGCTTTCTTT
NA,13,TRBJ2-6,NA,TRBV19,CATMPGGANVLTF,TGTGCCACCATGCCGGGGGGGGCCAACGTCCTGACTTTC
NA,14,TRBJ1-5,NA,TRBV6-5,CASSYGRDNQPQHF,TGTGCCAGCAGTTATGGACGGGACAATCAGCCCCAGCATTTT
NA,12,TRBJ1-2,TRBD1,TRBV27,CASRGQRYGYTF,TGTGCCAGCAGGGGACAGCGGTATGGCTACACCTTC
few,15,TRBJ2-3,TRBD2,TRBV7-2,CASSPSGRARDTQYF,TGTGCCAGCAGCCCCAGCGGGAGGGCCAGAGATACGCAGTATTTT
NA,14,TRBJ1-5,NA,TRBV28,CASSFGLGVQPQHF,TGTGCCAGCAGTTTCGGGCTCGGGGTTCAGCCCCAGCATTTT
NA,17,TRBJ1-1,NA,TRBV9,CASSHPPPGSSNTEAFF,TGTGCCAGCAGCCATCCACCCCCCGGGTCCTCGAACACTGAAGCTTTCTTT
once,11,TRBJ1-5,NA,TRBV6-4,CATLSNQPQHF,TGTGCCACCTTATCGAATCAGCCCCAGCATTTT
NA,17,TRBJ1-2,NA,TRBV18,CASSRKDIEREEYGYTF,TGTGCCAGCTCGCGAAAGGACATCGAACGAGAAGAGTATGGCTACACCTTC
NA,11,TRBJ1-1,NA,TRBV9,CASSPPGEAFF,TGTGCCAGCAGCCCCCCCGGGGAAGCTTTCTTT
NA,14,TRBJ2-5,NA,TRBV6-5,CASSYSTAQETQYF,TGTGCCAGCAGTTACTCGACAGCCCAAGAGACCCAGTACTTC
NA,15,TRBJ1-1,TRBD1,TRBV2,CASSEAGGGGTEAFF,TGTGCCAGCAGTGAGGCAGGGGGCGGAGGCACTGAAGCTTTCTTT
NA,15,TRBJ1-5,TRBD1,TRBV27,CASTRTGTGNQPQHF,TGTGCCAGCACCCGGACAGGGACGGGCAATCAGCCCCAGCATTTT
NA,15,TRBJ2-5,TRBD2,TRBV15,CATSRDPGGEETQYF,TGTGCCACCAGCAGAGATCCGGGAGGGGAGGAGACCCAGTACTTC
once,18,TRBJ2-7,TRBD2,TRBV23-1,CASSQSRASGRGPHEQYF,TGCGCCAGCAGTCAATCTCGGGCTAGCGGGAGGGGCCCCCACGAGCAGTACTTC
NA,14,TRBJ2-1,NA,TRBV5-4,CASSLMGPNNEQFF,TGTGCCAGCAGCTTGATGGGGCCTAACAATGAGCAGTTCTTC
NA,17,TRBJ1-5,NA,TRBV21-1,CASSKNWDRLKHQPQHF,TGTGCCAGCAGCAAAAATTGGGACAGGCTTAAGCATCAGCCCCAGCATTTT
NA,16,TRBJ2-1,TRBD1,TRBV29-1,CSVAGYGTGVNNEQFF,TGCAGCGTTGCCGGGTACGGGACAGGGGTGAACAATGAGCAGTTCTTC
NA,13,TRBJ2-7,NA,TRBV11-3,CASSLGEIYEQYF,TGTGCCAGCAGCTTGGGAGAGATCTACGAGCAGTACTTC
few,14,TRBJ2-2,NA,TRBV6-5,CASSGTANTGELFF,TGTGCCAGCTCCGGGACTGCGAACACCGGGGAGCTGTTTTTT